This TCR beta chain was profiled in a study of T cells after posttransplantation cyclophosphamide. Libraries were prepared by immunoSEQ multiplex PCR; TCRdb keeps only in-frame clonotypes and omits some of them. The data hold tens of thousands of clones, with roughly nine tenths observed a single time. The naive gate required viable CD3+CD4+ or CD3+CD8+ cells with CCR7+CD45RA+CD45RO-CD95-CD27+CD28+ phenotype. The receptor comes from a man aged 25-45 years in good health and a related stem cell transplant donor. Input material: naive CD4+ T cells sorted from blood.

The CDR3 region has the DNA TGTGCCAGCAGTTTCGCGGGACTCTCGGGGGAGCAGTACTTC. Amino acids: CASSFAGLSGEQYF. V and J are TRBV6-5 and TRBJ2-7; D might be TRBD2 (6 bases). The CDR3 length is 14 residues. Germline CDR1 is MNHEY and CDR2 is SVGAGI. The germline V and J ends were trimmed by 4 bases and 7 bases, with 17 bases remaining between them.